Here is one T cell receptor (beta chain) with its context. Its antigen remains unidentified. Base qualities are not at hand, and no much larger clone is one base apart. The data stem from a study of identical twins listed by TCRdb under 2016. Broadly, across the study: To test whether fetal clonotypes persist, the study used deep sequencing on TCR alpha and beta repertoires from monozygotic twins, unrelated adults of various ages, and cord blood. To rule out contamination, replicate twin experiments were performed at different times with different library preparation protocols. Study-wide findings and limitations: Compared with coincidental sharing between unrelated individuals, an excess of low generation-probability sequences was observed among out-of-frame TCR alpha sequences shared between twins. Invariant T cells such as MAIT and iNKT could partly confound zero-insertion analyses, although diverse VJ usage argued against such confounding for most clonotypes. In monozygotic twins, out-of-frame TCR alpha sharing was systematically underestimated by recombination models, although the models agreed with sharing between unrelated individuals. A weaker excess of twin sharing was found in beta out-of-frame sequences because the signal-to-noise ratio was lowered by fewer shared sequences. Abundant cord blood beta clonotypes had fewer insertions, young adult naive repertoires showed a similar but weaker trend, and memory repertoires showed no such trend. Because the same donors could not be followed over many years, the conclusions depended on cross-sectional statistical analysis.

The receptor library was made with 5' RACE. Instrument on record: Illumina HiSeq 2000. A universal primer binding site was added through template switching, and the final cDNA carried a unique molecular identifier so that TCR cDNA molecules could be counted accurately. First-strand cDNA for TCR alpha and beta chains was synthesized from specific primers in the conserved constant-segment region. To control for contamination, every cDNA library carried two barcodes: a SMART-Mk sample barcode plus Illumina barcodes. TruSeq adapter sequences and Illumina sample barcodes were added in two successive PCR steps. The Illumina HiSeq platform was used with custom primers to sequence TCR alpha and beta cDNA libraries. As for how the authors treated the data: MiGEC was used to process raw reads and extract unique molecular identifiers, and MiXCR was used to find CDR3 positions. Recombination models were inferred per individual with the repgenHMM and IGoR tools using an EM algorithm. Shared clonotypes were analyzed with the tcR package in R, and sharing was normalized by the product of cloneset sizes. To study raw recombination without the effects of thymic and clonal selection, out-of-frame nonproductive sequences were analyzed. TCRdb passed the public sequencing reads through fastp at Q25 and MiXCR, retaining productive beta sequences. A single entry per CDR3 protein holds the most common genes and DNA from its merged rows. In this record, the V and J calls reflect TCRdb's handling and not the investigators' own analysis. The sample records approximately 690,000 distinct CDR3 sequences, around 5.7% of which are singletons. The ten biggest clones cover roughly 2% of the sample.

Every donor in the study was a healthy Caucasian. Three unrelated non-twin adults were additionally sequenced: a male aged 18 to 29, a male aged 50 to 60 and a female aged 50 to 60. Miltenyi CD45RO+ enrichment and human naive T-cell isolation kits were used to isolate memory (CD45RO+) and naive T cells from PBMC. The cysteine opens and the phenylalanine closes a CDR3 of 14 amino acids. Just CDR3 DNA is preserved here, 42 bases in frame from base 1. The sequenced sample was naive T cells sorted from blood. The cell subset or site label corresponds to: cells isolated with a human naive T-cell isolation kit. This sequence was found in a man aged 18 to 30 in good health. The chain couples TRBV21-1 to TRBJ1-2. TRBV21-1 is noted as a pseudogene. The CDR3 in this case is CASSKINGLYGYTF. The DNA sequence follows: TGTGCCAGCAGCAAAATTAACGGACTATATGGCTACACCTTC.